The rows below give T cell receptor beta chains drawn from one sample of a study of a mutant IDH1 vaccine in newly diagnosed glioma. Some clones are missing from TCRdb's copy, which holds only in-frame ones; the method was immunoSEQ multiplex PCR. The sample contains some 68,000 clones, about four fifths of which appear only once. The specimen comprised PBMCs, sampled from a glioma patient treated with radiotherapy, temozolomide or both. The source of these receptors is a man aged 50-60 years with glioma. Each CDR3 is given with its conserved first and last residue.

V gene | CDR3 protein
TRBV2 | CASSVVQETQYF
TRBV27 | CASSLGSSGELFF
TRBV5-4 | CASSMDRISEAFF
TRBV7-2 | CASSPRGLVDTQYF
TRBV5-1 | CASSPTQGYNEQFF
TRBV6-1 | CASSVQGVNGEKLFF
TRBV18 | CASSPGGGTDTQYF
TRBV29-1 | CSFQTEFFGEQYF
TRBV6-5 | CASSYNYLTEAFF
TRBV10-3 | CAISVEGTYNEQFF
TRBV6-6 | CASTPRGTSREKLFF
TRBV6-5 | CASSKRQGNQETQYF
TRBV6-5 | CASSSLLEFGSYEQYF
TRBV7-2 | CASSSPGQGLNQPQHF
TRBV7-9 | CASSLEGDSSYNEQFF
TRBV5-8 | CASSITGTAGNSPLHF
TRBV5-1 | CASSLDGRDPYEQYF
TRBV10-2 | CASSESEDSWSPLHF
TRBV29-1 | CSVGTGGFYEQYF
TRBV2 | CASVDTDGSSEQYF
TRBV5-1 | CASSRDSYTGELFF
TRBV27 | CASRGQSPDGYTF
TRBV5-5 | CASSLLGQFNSGNTIYF
TRBV6-5 | CASTWGETQYF
TRBV30 | CAWSVRAQETQYF
TRBV15 | CATAGQMNTEAFF
TRBV4-1 | CASSQWGSTFSDTQYF
TRBV9 | CASSPRGQGADTGELFF
TRBV29-1 | CSVAQGNGYTF
TRBV6-4 | CASSPSGLGPGSYEQYF
TRBV4-1 | CASSPGQGYTEAFF
TRBV4-1 | CASSQDGRGDSAEAFF
TRBV29-1 | CSVELAGGKNNEQFF
TRBV5-1 | CASSPRRDSASEQYF
TRBV7-2 | CASSLVSGGTANTGELFF
TRBV30 | CAWSRGGLAGADTQYF
TRBV4-1 | CASSQLPQGGPTGELFF
TRBV7-9 | CASSSDRGRYTIYF
TRBV27 | CASSITSRGHAYF
TRBV5-4 | CASSQDRGSSYEQYF
TRBV7-9 | CASSRTGRGTEAFF
TRBV5-1 | CASSLDQGSSYEQYF
TRBV29-1 | CSVGLHGEQYF
TRBV5-1 | CASSRTGGSYEQYF
TRBV10-2 | CASSGPGLGTGPGGGKDGGYTF
TRBV30 | CAWSVRHSSYEQYF
TRBV5-6 | CASSLGGRGFPYEQYF